The 21 T cell receptor beta chains reported below all come from one sample, sequenced in a study of metastatic and nonmetastatic thyroid tumors. Patients were all untreated before their thyroid surgery. TCRdb reprocessed the PCR reads using MiXCR. The sample consists of 50,000 to 70,000 clones, more than 3.5% of them appearing once. Sequences were obtained from blood. All receptors derive from a female donor with papillary thyroid cancer or a benign thyroid nodule (not recorded which). Some clones in this sample may be carry-over from other donors' samples.

This clone was detected only a few times. This chain uses TRBV3-1 with TRBJ1-6; the D gene is possibly TRBD1 (5 bases). CDR1 is LGHDT, CDR2 YNNKEL, per germline (reference sequence). CDR3 size: 14 residues. Trimming cost V 4 bases and J 4 bases, with 8 bases left between them. CDR3 nucleotides: TGTGCCAGCAGCCGAGGACAATATAATTCACCCCTCCACTTT. Translation: CASSRGQYNSPLHF. The full variable domain, completed using reference TRBV3-1 and TRBJ1-6, is DTAVSQTPKYLVTQMGNDKSIKCEQNLGHDTMYWYKQDSKKFLKIMFSYNNKELIINETVPNRFSPKSPDKAHLNLHINSLELGDSAVYFCASSRGQYNSPLHFGNGTRLTVT.

This clone has at least ten counts. This chain links TRBV19 with TRBJ2-7; 8 bases map to TRBD1. CDR3 length: 15 amino acids. The J segment lost 4 bases and the V segment lost 3 bases, leaving 8 bases of the junction unmatched. In germline, CDR1 is LNHDA, CDR2 SQIVND (reference sequence). The CDR3 loop is CASSISDRGTYEQYF. For the CDR3, the DNA is TGTGCCAGTAGTATCTCAGACAGGGGAACGTACGAGCAGTACTTC. The whole variable domain, filled in from reference TRBV19 and TRBJ2-7, reads DGGITQSPKYLFRKEGQNVTLSCEQNLNHDAMYWYRQDPGQGLRLIYYSQIVNDFQKGDIAEGYSVSREKKESFPLTVTSAQKNPTAFYLCASSISDRGTYEQYFGPGTRLTVT.

The J gene is TRBJ1-2, the V gene TRBV27; TRBD1 aligns across 12 bases. Germline-derived CDR1 and CDR2 are MNHEY and SMNVEV (reference sequence). Germline trimming cut 6 bases from V and 10 bases from J; bases unmatched to any gene: 6. The length of the CDR3 is 13 residues. The CDR3 spells CASRGQGAYFYTF. The CDR3 nucleotides are TGTGCCAGCAGGGGACAGGGGGCGTACTTCTACACCTTC.

This clone was seen a handful of times. The chain has TRBV12-3 or TRBV12-4 and TRBJ2-7; 11 nucleotides match TRBD2. This CDR3 has 15 amino acids. Trimming took 4 bases from V and 4 from J; bases not matched to a gene: 6. The CDR3 DNA sequence: TGTGCCAGCAGTTCCCTAGCGGGAGGCCATTACGAGCAGTACTTC. Its translation: CASSSLAGGHYEQYF.

This clone appeared many times. CDR3 sequence: CAWSVGGSSYEQYF. CDR3 bases: TGTGCCTGGAGTGTGGGAGGGAGCTCCTACGAGCAGTACTTC. This rearrangement joins TRBV30 to TRBJ2-7, with 7 bases fitting TRBD2. Germline V lookup: CDR1 GTSNPN, CDR2 SVGIG (reference sequence). The CDR3 runs to 14 residues. The V gene end was trimmed by 0 bases and the J gene end by 0 bases; junction bases not matched to a gene: 2.

The chain carries TRBV6-1 and TRBJ2-1; 7 bases fit TRBD1. V gave up 2 bases and J gave up 4 bases; unmatched junction bases: 17. This CDR3 contains 19 residues. The V gene's germline CDR1 is MNHNS and CDR2 SASEGT. DNA of the CDR3: TGTGCCAGCAGTGAATACGCCATTCCTAGGGGGCGCAGGTACAATGAGCAGTTCTTC. Its protein is CASSEYAIPRGRRYNEQFF.

This clone was observed at least ten times. A read error may be the cause here, since a much bigger clone is one base away. The rearrangement links TRBV29-1 to TRBJ2-2; perhaps TRBD1 as D (5 bases). The germline gives CDR1 SQVTM, CDR2 ANQGSEA. The CDR3 length is 15 residues. The CDR3 DNA is TGCAACGTTTCGGAAGCGTCTAGTAGGGGTGGGGAGCTGTTTTTT. It translates to CNVSEASSRGGELFF.

The chain couples TRBV27 to TRBJ2-2; perhaps TRBD2 as D (6 bases). The CDR3 runs to 15 residues. Germline values: CDR1 MNHEY, CDR2 SMNVEV (reference sequence). Trimming took 6 bases from V and 2 from J, leaving 13 bases between them. The CDR3 DNA reads as TGTGCCAGCAGCACAGCCGGGACTAACACCGGGGAGCTGTTTTTT. As protein: CASSTAGTNTGELFF.

This clone has at least ten counts. The genes are TRBV4-2 and TRBJ2-1; tentative D call: TRBD2 (6 bases). Trimming took off 0 bases at V and 9 bases at J, with 15 bases between the two ends. Germline-derived CDR1 and CDR2 are LGHNA and YNFKEQ. The CDR3 consists of 15 residues. The DNA for the CDR3 is TGTGCCAGCAGCCAAGATACTTCCGGGAGAGTTGAGCAGTTCTTC. As protein: CASSQDTSGRVEQFF.

This clone was seen many times. The chain has TRBV19 and TRBJ2-2; D may be TRBD1 (6 bases). The CDR3 covers 13 residues. V lost 7 bases, J lost 6 bases, and 12 bases lay in between. Germline CDR1 LNHDA, CDR2 SQIVND (reference sequence). CDR3 nucleotide sequence: TGTGCCAGTAAAACCACAGGGTCCGGGGAGCTGTTTTTT. Its translation: CASKTTGSGELFF. The full variable domain, with the rest looked up from reference TRBV19 and TRBJ2-2, is DGGITQSPKYLFRKEGQNVTLSCEQNLNHDAMYWYRQDPGQGLRLIYYSQIVNDFQKGDIAEGYSVSREKKESFPLTVTSAQKNPTAFYLCASKTTGSGELFFGEGSRLTVL.

This clone was observed a handful of times. The J gene is TRBJ1-5, the V gene TRBV20-1; D might be TRBD1 (6 bases). Germline CDR1 reads DFQATT; CDR2 reads SNEGSKA (reference sequence). V lost 0 bases, J lost 9 bases, and 18 bases lay in between. The CDR3 totals 15 residues. The chain's CDR3 is CSARDTGSPRSPQHF. CDR3 coding DNA: TGCAGTGCTAGAGACACAGGGTCCCCTCGGTCGCCCCAGCATTTT.

At least ten counts were recorded for this clone. The chain carries TRBV3-1 and TRBJ2-7, with TRBD2 identical over 8 bases. The V gene end was trimmed by 4 bases and the J gene end by 0 bases; junction bases not matched to a gene: 5. The germline V gene has CDR1 LGHDT and CDR2 YNNKEL (reference sequence). This CDR3 contains 15 residues. The CDR3 DNA sequence: TGTGCCAGCAGCCTAGTTGGGACTAGCTCCTACGAGCAGTACTTC. Amino acid sequence: CASSLVGTSSYEQYF.

There are a few counts of this clone. V gene TRBV11-1 combines with J gene TRBJ2-1, with 10 positions matching TRBD2. Germline loops: CDR1 SGHAT, CDR2 FQDESV (reference sequence). After removal of 5 bases from V and 4 bases from J, the junction contained 8 bases not matched to a gene. The CDR3 is 16 amino acids. The CDR3 sequence is CASSDTGTSAYNEQFF. The CDR3 DNA sequence: TGTGCCAGCAGCGATACCGGGACTAGCGCATACAATGAGCAGTTCTTC.

This clone was recorded at least ten times. Given a much more abundant clone one base away, this may be a read error. The chain joins TRBV24-1 to TRBJ2-5, with TRBD2 as a possible D gene (6 bases). Germline CDR1 reads KGHDR; CDR2 reads SFDVKD. CDR3 size: 13 residues. Here the CDR3 DNA reads TGTGCCACCAGTGTGACGGGAGCGGAGACCCGGTACTTC. This codes for CATSVTGAETRYF.

At least ten counts were recorded for this clone. The chain carries TRBV6-2 or TRBV6-3 and TRBJ1-6; possibly TRBD1 for D (5 bases). V shed 2 bases and J shed 9 bases, with 14 bases lying between them. The CDR3 loop spans 15 amino acids. Germline CDR1 is MNHEY and CDR2 is SVGEGT. The CDR3, as DNA: TGTGCCAGCAGTTACAATGCTGGGGGGGGTTCACCCCTCCACTTT. The encoded protein is CASSYNAGGGSPLHF.

At least ten counts were recorded for this clone. Different DNA sequences within this sample yield the same CDR3. The chain recombines TRBV19 with TRBJ2-5; TRBD2 agrees at 13 bases. The CDR3 runs 16 residues. Germline V gives CDR1 LNHDA, CDR2 SQIVND (reference sequence). V lost 10 bases, J lost 3 bases, and 11 bases stayed unmatched. CDR3 DNA sequence: TGTGCCACCTCGGGACTAGCGGGACTTCAAGAAGAGACCCAGTACTTC. This encodes CATSGLAGLQEETQYF.

Concerning this clone itself: A read error may explain this, as a much larger clone is one base away. The chain has TRBV20-1 and TRBJ2-1; the match to TRBD2 covers 7 bases. This CDR3 comprises 15 residues. Germline values: CDR1 DFQATT, CDR2 SNEGSKA (reference sequence). J lost 8 bases, V lost 4 bases, and 14 bases had no gene match. CDR3 loop: CSATPDGGILYEQFF. The CDR3 region has the DNA TGCAGTGCTACCCCAGACGGGGGGATATTATATGAGCAGTTCTTC.

The table lists this clone with a few counts. The rearrangement joins TRBV6-2 or TRBV6-3 to TRBJ1-4, with no clear D. The CDR3 spans 11 residues. The V and J ends lost 8 bases and 4 bases respectively, with 5 bases between them. Germline V gives CDR1 MNHEY, CDR2 SVGEGT. CDR3 bases: TGTGCCAGCCAAGATAATGAAAAACTGTTTTTT. Translating gives CASQDNEKLFF.

This clone came up many times. One end of the junction varies from germline; a read error may be responsible. This sample also contains other DNA sequences that code for the same CDR3. The chain carries TRBV5-1 and TRBJ2-1; D may match TRBD1 or TRBD2 (6 bases each). Germline V gene sequence: CDR1 SGHRS, CDR2 YFSETQ. The CDR3 consists of 15 residues. CDR3 sequence reads: CASSPPGASYNGQFF. The CDR3 DNA sequence: TGCGCCAGCAGCCCGCCGGGGGCCTCCTACAATGGGCAGTTCTTC.

By its share, this clone is medium-sized. The V and J genes are TRBV6-5 and TRBJ2-3; D is possibly TRBD1 (6 bases). This CDR3 has 16 amino acids. The V end was cut by 2 bases, the J end by 6 bases, with 18 bases between. CDR1 and CDR2 (germline): MNHEY, SVGAGI. The chain's CDR3 is CASSYRLGQGSDTQYF. CDR3 nucleotides: TGTGCCAGCAGTTACCGCCTGGGTCAGGGGAGCGATACGCAGTATTTT.

This clone was found a few times. This sequence may be a read error, since a much larger clone differs from it by one base. V is TRBV7-2 and J is TRBJ2-1; TRBD2 aligns across 12 bases. The CDR3 runs to 16 residues. V dropped 7 bases and J dropped 8; count of bases not matched to a gene: 12. Germline loops: CDR1 SGHTA, CDR2 FQGNSA. As DNA, the CDR3 is TGTGCCAGCACCATCGACAGTACTAGCGGGAGGCATGAGCAGTTCTTC. It specifies CASTIDSTSGRHEQFF. Full variable domain (rest looked up from reference TRBV7-2 and TRBJ2-1): GAGVSQSPSNKVTEKGKDVELRCDPISGHTALYWYRQSLGQGLEFLIYFQGNSAPDKSGLPSDRFSAERTGGSVSTLTIQRTQQEDSAVYLCASTIDSTSGRHEQFFGPGTRLTVL.